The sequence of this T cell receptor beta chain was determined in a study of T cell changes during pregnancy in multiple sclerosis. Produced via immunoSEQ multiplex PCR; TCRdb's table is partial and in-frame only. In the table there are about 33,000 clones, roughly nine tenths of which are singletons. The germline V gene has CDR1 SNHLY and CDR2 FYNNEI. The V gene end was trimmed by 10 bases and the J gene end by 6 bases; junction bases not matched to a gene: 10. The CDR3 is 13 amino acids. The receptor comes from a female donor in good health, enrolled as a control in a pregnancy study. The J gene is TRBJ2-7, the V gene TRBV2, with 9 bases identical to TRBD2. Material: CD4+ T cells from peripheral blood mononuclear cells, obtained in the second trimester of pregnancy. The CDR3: CATLGPAGGEQYF. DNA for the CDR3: TGTGCCACCTTAGGTCCAGCGGGAGGCGAGCAGTACTTC.